This TCR beta chain was identified during a study of blood T cell repertoires in COVID-19. Study-wide context: Some COVID-19 samples were acute and others convalescent; all came from the United States, Italy and Spain. Sample material is recorded as cDNA or gDNA derived from T cells, B-cell-depleted T cells, or PBMCs.

As handled by the study authors: The assay estimated nucleated cells by amplifying reference gene primers. The table came from immunoSEQ multiplex PCR; TCRdb's copy has only in-frame clones and leaves some out. V and J calls and clone size are copied from that table; D and trimming were computed from the DNA. The sample holds over 100,000 clones; around 84% are singletons and the top ten take under 8%. Germline CDR1 reads SGHTA; CDR2 reads FQGNSA. The germline V and J ends were trimmed by 3 bases and 8 bases, with 10 bases remaining between them. The CDR3 consists of 13 residues. This chain uses TRBV7-2 with TRBJ2-2, with TRBD2 as a possible D gene (5 bases). The specimen sequenced was peripheral blood. The clonotype comes from a woman over 75 with active or convalescent COVID-19. CDR3 coding DNA: TGTGCCAGCAGCTTCCTAGCCAGGGGGGAGCTGTTTTTT. It encodes CASSFLARGELFF.